Listed below are T cell receptor beta chains from one sample, sequenced in a study of a mutant IDH1 vaccine in newly diagnosed glioma. The assay was immunoSEQ multiplex PCR, and TCRdb's table has in-frame clones only and misses some. Among about 54,000 clones listed, 70% to 90% were seen once. The antigens of these receptors remain unknown. Sequences were derived from PBMCs, sampled from a glioma patient whose treatment included an IDH1 peptide vaccine. Receptor source: a man aged 35-49 years with glioma. CDR3s include the opening cysteine and the closing phenylalanine or tryptophan. A D gene is named only where the DNA matches it firmly. Clone size is given for some rows only: seen once, a few or many times, or a class if the clone is expanded.

d_call	v_call	cdr3_length	j_call	clone_size	cdr3_nt	cdr3_aa
-	TRBV9	13	TRBJ1-2	-	TGTGCCAGCAGCGTGTGGGGGAACTATGGCTACACCTTC	CASSVWGNYGYTF
TRBD1	TRBV5-6	15	TRBJ1-5	-	TGTGCCAGCAGCTGGGGGGGGCAGGGGGCTCAGCCCCAGCATTTT	CASSWGGQGAQPQHF
-	TRBV2	11	TRBJ2-1	once	TGTGCCAGCTCTTACGCTAATGAGCAGTTCTTC	CASSYANEQFF
-	TRBV4-1	14	TRBJ2-1	-	TGCGCCAGCAGCCAAGAAAGAACAGATGATGAGCAGTTCTTC	CASSQERTDDEQFF
TRBD1	TRBV7-9	16	TRBJ2-1	-	TGTGCCAGCAGCCCCTGGGACAGGGGAAGGGACAATGAGCAGTTCTTC	CASSPWDRGRDNEQFF
-	TRBV7-8	18	TRBJ1-4	-	TGTGCCAGCAGCTTAGGGATTTTATCTTTTGCAACTAATGAAAAACTGTTTTTT	CASSLGILSFATNEKLFF
-	TRBV7-2	12	TRBJ2-7	once	TGTGCCAGCAGTAGAGGGACGGAAGAGCAGTACTTC	CASSRGTEEQYF
-	TRBV4-1	16	TRBJ1-4	-	TGCGCCAGCAGCCAAGGGTCCAGGGATTTTAATGAAAAACTGTTTTTT	CASSQGSRDFNEKLFF
-	TRBV14	14	TRBJ2-5	-	TGTGCCAGCAGCCAGGGCAGGGTTCAAGAGACCCAGTACTTC	CASSQGRVQETQYF
TRBD2	TRBV19	16	TRBJ2-5	-	TGTGCCAGTAGTCCATGGACTAGCGGGACTCAAGAGACCCAGTACTTC	CASSPWTSGTQETQYF
-	TRBV5-4	15	TRBJ2-5	once	TGTGCCAGCAGCTTGGCTAGCCGGATACAAGAGACCCAGTACTTC	CASSLASRIQETQYF
-	TRBV6-1	20	TRBJ2-3	-	TGTGCCAGCAGTGAGCCCCAGCGGATCCTGGGCCCCTCTAGCACAGATACGCAGTATTTT	CASSEPQRILGPSSTDTQYF
-	TRBV5-1	13	TRBJ1-2	-	TGCGCCAGCAGCTTGGCGGACCAGGTTGGCTACACCTTC	CASSLADQVGYTF
-	TRBV2	12	TRBJ2-7	once	TGTGCCAGCAGTCCCTTTTCCTACGAGCAGTACTTC	CASSPFSYEQYF
TRBD2	TRBV6-1	15	TRBJ2-7	-	TGTGCCAGCAGTCGCCATAGCGGGCCTTCCTACGAGCAGTACTTC	CASSRHSGPSYEQYF
TRBD1	TRBV18	15	TRBJ1-1	-	TGTGCCAGCTCACCACGGGTTCAGGGGGAAACTGAAGCTTTCTTT	CASSPRVQGETEAFF